Presented here are 4 T cell receptor beta chains from one specimen sequenced in a study of T cells in tuberculosis. The repertoire was sequenced with immunoSEQ multiplex PCR; TCRdb's copy has only in-frame clones and lacks some. The sample carries 30,000 to 40,000 clones, around 97% recorded once. The sample was PBMCs. Receptors originate from a donor aged 10-30 years with latent tuberculosis or without tuberculosis infection.

The chain combines TRBV5-1 with TRBJ2-5, with 10 bases aligning to TRBD2. The CDR3 has 15 residues. The germline CDR1 and CDR2 sequences are SGHRS and YFSETQ. V shed 2 bases and J 3 bases; nucleotides not matched to a gene: 4. The CDR3 sequence is CASSFLAGVEETQYF. The CDR3 DNA reads TGCGCCAGCAGCTTCCTAGCGGGAGTGGAAGAGACCCAGTACTTC.

The chain employs TRBV4-2 and TRBJ2-7; possible D gene TRBD2, 6 bases. The V gene's germline CDR1 is LGHNA and CDR2 YNFKEQ. V shed 0 bases and J shed 12 bases, with 15 bases lying between them. This CDR3 contains 13 residues. Here the CDR3 reads CASSQDRGEPRYF. CDR3 bases: TGTGCCAGCAGCCAAGATCGCGGGGAACCGAGGTACTTC.

The rearrangement links TRBV15 to TRBJ1-4; D unclear. V was cut by 2 bases and J by 8 bases, with 15 bases left in between. This CDR3 is built from 15 residues. Germline assignment: CDR1 LNHNV and CDR2 YYDKDF (reference sequence). CDR3 amino acids: CATSRLPSRGEKLFF. The CDR3 bases are TGTGCCACCAGCAGACTACCCTCTAGAGGAGAAAAACTGTTTTTT.

The chain links TRBV18 to TRBJ2-7; the D is unclear. The V gene lost 6 bases and the J gene lost 3 bases, with 15 bases spanning the gap. There are 14 residues in the CDR3. Germline assignment: CDR1 KGHSH and CDR2 LQKENI. This chain's CDR3 is CASSHPGLYYEQYF. The CDR3 coding sequence is TGTGCCAGCTCCCACCCTGGGCTATACTACGAGCAGTACTTC.